The 29 T cell receptor beta chains reported below all come from one sample, sequenced in a study of cytomegalovirus exposure and HLA in healthy donors. Use of 60 Vbeta and 13 Jbeta primers characterized the PCR. Assay: immunoSEQ multiplex PCR; the TCRdb copy retains only in-frame clones and omits some. The sample totals approximately 110,000 clones; its top ten clones hold approximately 0.6%. Sequences were obtained from PBMCs. These receptors all stem from a man in his fifties or sixties in good health and CMV-seronegative.

The chain employs TRBV7-9 and TRBJ2-7; TRBD1 agrees at 8 bases. The CDR3 totals 15 residues. The V gene's germline CDR1 is SEHNR and CDR2 FQNEAQ (reference sequence). The V gene end was trimmed by 5 bases and the J gene end by 0 bases; junction bases not matched to a gene: 6. CDR3 sequence: CASSTRQGSSYEQYF. As DNA, the CDR3 is TGTGCCAGCAGCACCCGACAGGGGAGCTCCTACGAGCAGTACTTC.

The genes are TRBV7-2 and TRBJ2-7; possibly TRBD2 for D (5 bases). Looked up from germline, CDR1 is SGHTA and CDR2 is FQGNSA. V dropped 5 bases and J dropped 4 bases, with 15 bases sitting between them. The CDR3 runs 14 residues. CDR3 sequence (DNA): TGTGCCAGCAGCGCGCTAGGCAGGAGGTACGAGCAGTACTTC. Encoded protein: CASSALGRRYEQYF.

The V call is TRBV4-3, the J call TRBJ1-2; D remains ambiguous. Trimming shortened V by 4 bases and J by 2 bases, and 8 bases separated the two germline ends. The CDR3 runs 13 residues. CDR1 is LGHNA, CDR2 YSLEER, per germline. The CDR3 sequence is CASSPEGNYGYTF. CDR3 nucleotide sequence: TGCGCCAGCAGCCCTGAGGGAAACTATGGCTACACCTTC.

The rearrangement links TRBV7-2 to TRBJ1-2; 7 bases fit TRBD1. V shed 5 bases, J shed 4 bases, and the junction held 7 bases outside the gene matches. CDR3 length: 14 residues. Germline values: CDR1 SGHTA, CDR2 FQGNSA. This chain's CDR3 is CASSIRQGGYGYTF. The CDR3 region has the DNA TGTGCCAGCAGCATCAGACAGGGCGGCTATGGCTACACCTTC.

The chain is built from TRBV2 and TRBJ1-4; TRBD1 aligns across 7 bases. The germline CDR1 and CDR2 sequences are SNHLY and FYNNEI. Trimming at V came to 5 bases and at J to 0 bases, leaving 6 bases not matched to a gene. The CDR3 runs to 16 residues. The CDR3 nucleotides are TGTGCCAGCAGTTTTAGCACAGGGGCAACTAATGAAAAACTGTTTTTT. Its translation is CASSFSTGATNEKLFF. Using reference TRBV2 and TRBJ1-4 for the parts outside the CDR3, the full variable domain is EPEVTQTPSHQVTQMGQEVILRCVPISNHLYFYWYRQILGQKVEFLVSFYNNEISEKSEIFDDQFSVERPDGSNFTLKIRSTKLEDSAMYFCASSFSTGATNEKLFFGSGTQLSVL.

The chain has TRBV2 and TRBJ1-1; D is perhaps TRBD1 (6 bases). In germline, CDR1 is SNHLY, CDR2 FYNNEI. This CDR3 region has 13 residues. The V end lost 6 bases, the J end lost 1 base, and 9 bases lay between the germline ends. CDR3 protein: CASRATGNTEAFF. CDR3 DNA: TGTGCCAGCAGGGCGACAGGGAACACTGAAGCTTTCTTT.

The chain is built from TRBV10-3 and TRBJ1-1; the D is unclear. Trimming took off 4 bases at V and 1 base at J, with 10 bases between the two ends. This CDR3 region has 14 residues. Germline V gene lookup returns CDR1 ENHRY and CDR2 SYGVKD. CDR3 protein: CAISVDGGNTEAFF. The CDR3 region has the DNA TGTGCCATCAGTGTCGACGGCGGGAACACTGAAGCTTTCTTT.

This chain uses TRBV7-8 with TRBJ2-3; D remains unclear. V lost 4 bases and J 2 bases, leaving 10 bases between the germline ends. The V gene's germline CDR1 is SGHVS and CDR2 FQNEAQ. CDR3 size: 14 residues. CDR3 loop: CASSSWAHTDTQYF. The CDR3 coding sequence is TGTGCCAGCAGCTCCTGGGCCCACACAGATACGCAGTATTTT.

V is TRBV4-3 and J is TRBJ1-1, with TRBD1 matching 8 bases. The CDR3 is 14 amino acids. Trimming at V came to 0 bases and at J to 8 bases, leaving 5 bases not matched to a gene. From germline, CDR1 is LGHNA and CDR2 YSLEER. CDR3 protein: CASSQDLGQVEAFF. CDR3 DNA sequence: TGCGCCAGCAGCCAAGATTTGGGACAGGTCGAAGCTTTCTTT.

The V gene is TRBV5-1, the J gene TRBJ1-6; no firm D call. The CDR3 runs 16 residues. Germline lookup yields CDR1 SGHRS and CDR2 YFSETQ. V was trimmed by 0 bases and J by 7 bases, leaving 14 bases between them. The CDR3 here is CASSLDPNRENSPLHF. The CDR3 DNA reads TGCGCCAGCAGCTTGGATCCAAATCGGGAGAATTCACCCCTCCACTTT.

The chain has TRBV27 and TRBJ2-7, with 8 bases fitting TRBD2. Trimming took 5 bases from V and 6 from J; bases not matched to a gene: 9. The CDR3 length is 14 residues. Per the germline V gene, CDR1 is MNHEY and CDR2 is SMNVEV (reference sequence). The CDR3 loop reads CASSPTSVGIEQYF. CDR3 bases: TGTGCCAGCAGTCCGACTAGCGTTGGTATCGAGCAGTACTTC.

J is TRBJ2-5 and V is TRBV18, with TRBD1 identical over 9 bases. The germline V gene has CDR1 KGHSH and CDR2 LQKENI. The CDR3 length is 19 residues. The ends lost 2 bases at V and 0 bases at J; junction bases unmatched: 13. The CDR3 DNA sequence: TGTGCCAGCTCACCAGCTGGACCGGGACAGGGATACGACCAAGAGACCCAGTACTTC. It is translated as CASSPAGPGQGYDQETQYF.

V gene TRBV7-6 combines with J gene TRBJ2-7, with D perhaps TRBD2 (6 bases). The V gene's germline CDR1 is SGHVS and CDR2 FNYEAQ. Between the trimmed V and J ends, which lost 5 bases and 6 bases, there was a span of 23 bases. This CDR3 region has 16 residues. The CDR3 DNA is TGTGCCAGCAGCCAGAGGGTGGGGGGACGAACGGGCGAGCAGTACTTC. Its protein is CASSQRVGGRTGEQYF.

The chain joins TRBV18 to TRBJ1-6, with 9 bases aligning to TRBD1. J lost 7 bases, V lost 4 bases, and 5 bases had no gene match. The CDR3 covers 15 residues. Per the germline V gene, CDR1 is KGHSH and CDR2 is LQKENI. The CDR3 reads CASSQGQGQNSPLHF. The CDR3 bases are TGTGCCAGCTCACAAGGACAGGGGCAAAATTCACCCCTCCACTTT.

The V call is TRBV9, the J call TRBJ2-3, with D possibly TRBD2 on 5 matching bases. V lost 4 bases to trimming and J lost 10 bases, with 16 bases between them. The CDR3 has 13 amino acids. Germline V CDR1 and CDR2: SGDLS, YYNGEE. This chain's CDR3 is CASSSTKEAAQYF. CDR3 nucleotides: TGTGCCAGCAGCTCCACAAAGGAGGCTGCGCAGTATTTT.

The V and J genes are TRBV5-4 and TRBJ1-1; D is ambiguous. The V gene's germline CDR1 is SGHNT and CDR2 YYREEE (reference sequence). CDR3 length: 13 amino acids. The V and J ends lost 2 bases and 8 bases respectively, with 13 bases between them. The CDR3 sequence: CASSFGNREEAFF. DNA for the CDR3: TGTGCCAGCAGCTTTGGAAATCGGGAGGAAGCTTTCTTT.

About this clone: The sample holds other DNA sequences that translate to the same CDR3. The rearrangement uses TRBV4-3 and TRBJ2-2, with D maybe TRBD1 (6 bases). Looked up from germline, CDR1 is LGHNA and CDR2 is YSLEER. The CDR3 is made up of 18 amino acids. Trimming took off 11 bases at V and 1 base at J, with 26 bases between the two ends. The CDR3 region is CASSQAPPLTGNTGELFF. In DNA, the CDR3 is TGCGCCTCCAGCCAAGCCCCTCCCCTGACAGGGAACACCGGGGAGCTGTTTTTT.

The rearrangement links TRBV5-1 to TRBJ1-1; a weak D match, TRBD1 (5 bases). Deletions cut 4 bases from V and 1 base from J, with 8 bases between. The CDR3 sequence is 13 residues long. Germline-derived CDR1 and CDR2 are SGHRS and YFSETQ. CDR3 sequence: CASSLDTNTEAFF. The DNA of the CDR3 is TGCGCCAGCAGCCTGGACACGAACACTGAAGCTTTCTTT.

The gene calls are TRBV4-3 and TRBJ1-3; TRBD1 is a possible D gene (6 bases). Germline lookup yields CDR1 LGHNA and CDR2 YSLEER. CDR3 size: 14 residues. With 3 bases removed from V and 11 bases from J, the gap between germline ends came to 17 bases. This chain's CDR3 is CASSHPITGSPIYF. CDR3 bases: TGCGCCAGCAGCCACCCCATAACAGGGTCCCCCATATATTTT.

This sequence joins TRBV30 and TRBJ1-1; D call uncertain. Trimming cost V 8 bases and J 8 bases, with 24 bases left between them. The germline V gene has CDR1 GTSNPN and CDR2 SVGIG (reference sequence). CDR3 length equals 14 residues. CDR3 nucleotides: TGTGCCGGTAATACTGGACGGTCTCGGGAGGAAGCTTTCTTT. Protein: CAGNTGRSREEAFF.

The chain couples TRBV19 to TRBJ2-1; 9 bases agree with TRBD1. With 11 bases clipped from V and 9 bases from J, the junction kept 5 bases outside the gene matches. The CDR3 totals 11 residues. In germline, CDR1 is LNHDA, CDR2 SQIVND (reference sequence). The CDR3 coding sequence is TGTGCCGCACAGACAGGGGGTGAGCAGTTCTTC. This translates into CAAQTGGEQFF.

This chain connects TRBV7-3 to TRBJ2-7, with D perhaps matching TRBD1 (6 bases). V lost 2 bases, J lost 5 bases, and 13 bases lay in between. This CDR3 spans 14 amino acids. Germline V CDR1 and CDR2: SGHTA, FQGTGA. CDR3: CASSLGPGDNEQYF. The CDR3 DNA follows: TGTGCCAGCAGCTTAGGTCCAGGGGACAACGAGCAGTACTTC.

The rearrangement joins TRBV29-1 to TRBJ2-7; 10 bases align to TRBD2. There are 13 residues in the CDR3. Germline trimming cut 4 bases from V and 7 bases from J; bases unmatched to any gene: 7. Germline V lookup: CDR1 SQVTM, CDR2 ANQGSEA. CDR3 sequence: CSVVLAGAREQYF. CDR3 coding DNA: TGCAGCGTTGTTCTAGCGGGAGCCCGGGAGCAGTACTTC.

J is TRBJ2-7 and V is TRBV5-1; D possibly corresponds to TRBD2 (6 bases). The V gene lost 0 bases and the J gene lost 0 bases, with 10 bases spanning the gap. Germline V gene data show CDR1 as SGHRS and CDR2 as YFSETQ. This CDR3 region has 15 residues. The CDR3 spells CASSLGRDLSYEQYF. The CDR3 nucleotides are TGCGCCAGCAGCTTGGGGAGGGACCTCTCCTACGAGCAGTACTTC.

The chain joins TRBV5-1 to TRBJ2-5, with 8 bases aligning to TRBD1. The germline gives CDR1 SGHRS, CDR2 YFSETQ. V gave up 0 bases and J gave up 2 bases; unmatched junction bases: 9. The CDR3 has 17 amino acids. In DNA, the CDR3 is TGCGCCAGCAGCTTGGGGGCAGGGGGCTTTTCTCAAGAGACCCAGTACTTC. This translates into CASSLGAGGFSQETQYF. Drawing the rest from reference TRBV5-1 and TRBJ2-5, the complete variable domain is KAGVTQTPRYLIKTRGQQVTLSCSPISGHRSVSWYQQTPGQGLQFLFEYFSETQRNKGNFPGRFSGRQFSNSRSEMNVSTLELGDSALYLCASSLGAGGFSQETQYFGPGTRLLVL.

The V call is TRBV7-9, the J call TRBJ1-1; D gene uncertain. Looked up from germline, CDR1 is SEHNR and CDR2 is FQNEAQ (reference sequence). The CDR3 consists of 14 residues. Trimming stripped 6 bases from V and 5 bases from J, with 16 bases between. The CDR3 coding sequence is TGTGCCAGCAGGAAGTCCCCTCCGGGGACTGAAGCTTTCTTT. Amino acids: CASRKSPPGTEAFF.

The chain has TRBV5-1 and TRBJ1-6; 9 bases are a match to TRBD1. V gave up 4 bases and J gave up 10 bases; unmatched junction bases: 12. The germline CDR1 and CDR2 sequences are SGHRS and YFSETQ. The CDR3 loop spans 16 amino acids. In DNA, the CDR3 is TGCGCCAGCAGCCCGGGCAGGGACAGGGAAGGCTCACCCCTCCACTTT. It specifies CASSPGRDREGSPLHF. Filled out from reference TRBV5-1 and TRBJ1-6, the complete variable domain reads KAGVTQTPRYLIKTRGQQVTLSCSPISGHRSVSWYQQTPGQGLQFLFEYFSETQRNKGNFPGRFSGRQFSNSRSEMNVSTLELGDSALYLCASSPGRDREGSPLHFGNGTRLTVT.

The chain links TRBV13 to TRBJ1-5; D not certain. Trimming pared 5 bases from V and 5 bases from J, leaving 10 bases between. The length of the CDR3 is 13 residues. Per the germline V gene, CDR1 is PRHDT and CDR2 is FYEKMQ (reference sequence). Here the CDR3 DNA reads TGTGCCAGCAGCATCGGGCGGGATCAGCCCCAGCATTTT. It is translated as CASSIGRDQPQHF.

The gene calls are TRBV11-2 and TRBJ1-1, with 7 bases identical to TRBD1. The ends lost 5 bases at V and 4 bases at J; junction bases unmatched: 7. The germline V gene encodes CDR1 SGHAT and CDR2 FQNNGV. The CDR3 consists of 14 residues. The CDR3 is CASSPATGATEAFF. The CDR3 nucleotides are TGTGCCAGCAGCCCCGCAACAGGGGCCACTGAAGCTTTCTTT.